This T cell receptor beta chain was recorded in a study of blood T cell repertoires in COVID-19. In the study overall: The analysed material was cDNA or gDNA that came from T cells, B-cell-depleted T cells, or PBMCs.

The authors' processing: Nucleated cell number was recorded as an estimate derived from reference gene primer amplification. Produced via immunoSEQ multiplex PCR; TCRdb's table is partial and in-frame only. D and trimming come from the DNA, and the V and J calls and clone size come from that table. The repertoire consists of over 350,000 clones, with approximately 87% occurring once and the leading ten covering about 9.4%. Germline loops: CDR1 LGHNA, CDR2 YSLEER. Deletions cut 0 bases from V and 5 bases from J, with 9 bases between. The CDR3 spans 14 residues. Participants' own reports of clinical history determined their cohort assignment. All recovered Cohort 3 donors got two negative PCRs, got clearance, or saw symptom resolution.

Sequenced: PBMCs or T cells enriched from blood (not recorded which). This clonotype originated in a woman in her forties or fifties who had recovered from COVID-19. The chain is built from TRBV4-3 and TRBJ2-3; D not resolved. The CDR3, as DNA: TGCGCCAGCAGCCAAGATTCTGGGCTAGATACGCAGTATTTT. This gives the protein CASSQDSGLDTQYF.